Each of the 31 T cell receptor beta chains below was sequenced from the same sample in a study of blood T cell repertoires in COVID-19. Measured with immunoSEQ multiplex PCR; TCRdb has only the in-frame clones, and not every one. The table has 90,000 to 110,000 clones, roughly 80% seen once. Material: peripheral blood. The source is a woman aged 70-85 years with acute or convalescent COVID-19.

The V call is TRBV7-2, the J call TRBJ2-5, with TRBD2 matching 7 bases. Germline loops: CDR1 SGHTA, CDR2 FQGNSA. CDR3 size: 15 residues. The trim removed 3 bases at V and 7 bases at J, leaving 11 bases unmatched. CDR3 region: CASSFEGGRSGTQYF. Here the CDR3 DNA reads TGTGCCAGCAGCTTTGAGGGAGGGCGGAGTGGGACCCAGTACTTC.

This rearrangement joins TRBV5-4 to TRBJ2-5; no firm D call. The V gene lost 3 bases and the J gene lost 4 bases, with 13 bases spanning the gap. The CDR3 extends over 14 amino acids. Germline V lookup: CDR1 SGHNT, CDR2 YYREEE (reference sequence). CDR3 DNA sequence: TGTGCCAGCAGCTCCTGGCAGGTGCCAGAGACCCAGTACTTC. It yields the protein CASSSWQVPETQYF.

The gene calls are TRBV5-1 and TRBJ2-5; 12 nucleotides line up with TRBD2. V gave up 4 bases and J gave up 1 base; unmatched junction bases: 5. Per the germline V gene, CDR1 is SGHRS and CDR2 is YFSETQ. CDR3 length: 16 residues. The CDR3 DNA follows: TGCGCCAGCAGCGCCTTGACTAGCGGGGGCCAAGAGACCCAGTACTTC. It specifies CASSALTSGGQETQYF.

V and J are TRBV9 and TRBJ2-1, with 8 bases fitting TRBD2. Germline lookup yields CDR1 SGDLS and CDR2 YYNGEE. This CDR3 spans 15 amino acids. V shed 3 bases, J shed 5 bases, and the junction held 7 bases outside the gene matches. In DNA, the CDR3 is TGTGCCAGCAGCGCCCCCGGGACTAGTCACAATGAGCAGTTCTTC. Translation gives CASSAPGTSHNEQFF.

This clone was recorded a few times. This sequence joins TRBV27 and TRBJ1-2; 9 bases map to TRBD1. The CDR3 covers 14 residues. Germline V gives CDR1 MNHEY, CDR2 SMNVEV (reference sequence). After removal of 4 bases from V and 2 bases from J, the junction contained 2 bases not matched to a gene. The chain's CDR3 is CASSSGTGNYGYTF. DNA of the CDR3: TGTGCCAGCAGTTCCGGGACAGGGAACTATGGCTACACCTTC.

The genes are TRBV4-3 and TRBJ2-5, with D uncertain. The CDR3 consists of 14 residues. Germline assignment: CDR1 LGHNA and CDR2 YSLEER. Trimming pared 2 bases from V and 1 base from J, leaving 8 bases between. The CDR3 loop is CASSQQLLQETQYF. DNA of the CDR3: TGCGCCAGCAGCCAACAACTACTCCAAGAGACCCAGTACTTC.

V is TRBV18 and J is TRBJ1-4; no clear D. CDR1 and CDR2 from the germline V gene are KGHSH and LQKENI. This CDR3 is built from 15 residues. Trimming removed 4 bases at V and 7 bases at J, with 16 bases between. CDR3 in amino acids: CASSQIIGAGEKLFF. The CDR3 coding sequence is TGTGCCAGCTCACAGATCATCGGTGCGGGTGAAAAACTGTTTTTT.

This clone was counted once. V usage is TRBV3-1 (or the pseudogene TRBV3-2) and J usage is TRBJ2-1; 7 nucleotides line up with TRBD2. Germline CDR1 reads LGHDT; CDR2 reads YNNKEL (reference sequence). The CDR3 consists of 17 residues. With V trimmed by 5 bases and J by 7 bases, 17 bases remained unmatched. The CDR3 loop reads CASSTRLTSRSRNEQFF. The CDR3 DNA is TGTGCCAGCAGCACGCGACTGACTAGCCGGAGTAGGAATGAGCAGTTCTTC.

This chain connects TRBV11-2 to TRBJ2-7; tentatively, D is TRBD2 (6 bases). V was cut by 6 bases and J by 0 bases, with 12 bases left in between. The CDR3 has 14 amino acids. Germline values: CDR1 SGHAT, CDR2 FQNNGV. The CDR3 coding sequence is TGTGCCAGCAGTGACTTCGGGAGCTCCTACGAGCAGTACTTC. Protein sequence: CASSDFGSSYEQYF. Variable domain in full (rest from reference TRBV11-2 and TRBJ2-7): EAGVAQSPRYKIIEKRQSVAFWCNPISGHATLYWYQQILGQGPKLLIQFQNNGVVDDSQLPKDRFSAERLKGVDSTLKIQPAKLEDSAVYLCASSDFGSSYEQYFGPGTRLTVT.

This sequence joins TRBV6-1 and TRBJ1-6, with 7 bases matching TRBD1. V was pared by 3 bases and J by 8 bases, with 10 bases of the junction left unmatched. The CDR3 is made up of 16 amino acids. Germline CDR1 and CDR2: MNHNS and SASEGT. The CDR3 protein is CASSDHPGQSYSPLHF. The DNA for the CDR3 is TGTGCCAGCAGTGACCACCCGGGACAGAGCTATTCACCCCTCCACTTT.

The chain recombines TRBV19 with TRBJ2-1; 7 bases are a match to TRBD1. Germline V gene lookup returns CDR1 LNHDA and CDR2 SQIVND (reference sequence). This CDR3 contains 15 residues. Unmatched junction bases numbered 5, after V lost 3 bases and J lost 3 bases. The CDR3 reads CASSMIQGRYNEQFF. The CDR3 DNA follows: TGTGCCAGTAGTATGATACAGGGGCGCTACAATGAGCAGTTCTTC.

On this clone: One end of the junction is discordant with germline, which a read error may explain. The rearrangement uses TRBV7-7 and TRBJ2-1, with 11 nucleotides matching TRBD2. Germline V gene data show CDR1 as SSHAT and CDR2 as FNYEAQ (reference sequence). The CDR3 is 16 amino acids. The DNA for the CDR3 is TGTGCTAGCAGCCCCCGGACTAGCGGGCGCTACAATGAGCAGTTCTTC. This gives the protein CASSPRTSGRYNEQFF.

This clone was detected once. The rearrangement joins TRBV6-6 to TRBJ2-1, with D perhaps matching TRBD2 (5 bases). V was trimmed by 7 bases and J by 6 bases, leaving 7 bases between them. Germline values: CDR1 MNHNY, CDR2 SVGAGI (reference sequence). The length of the CDR3 is 11 residues. The DNA of the CDR3 is TGTGCCAGCAATGCGGGCAATGAGCAGTTCTTC. This sequence encodes CASNAGNEQFF.

The rearrangement joins TRBV19 to TRBJ2-7; 9 bases fit TRBD1. Trimming at V came to 5 bases and at J to 2 bases, leaving 4 bases not matched to a gene. The CDR3 has 14 amino acids. CDR1 is LNHDA and CDR2 is SQIVND in the germline V gene (reference sequence). The chain's CDR3 is CASSRTGDPYEQYF. CDR3 coding DNA: TGTGCCAGTAGTCGGACAGGGGACCCCTACGAGCAGTACTTC.

In DNA, the CDR3 is TGTGCCAGCAGCTTGGTCCAGGGGTGGGATACGCAGTATTTT. It yields the protein CASSLVQGWDTQYF. V and J are TRBV5-6 and TRBJ2-3, with D perhaps matching TRBD1 (6 bases). Germline V gene sequence: CDR1 SGHDT, CDR2 YYEEEE. V lost 0 bases and J 6 bases, leaving 11 bases between the germline ends. The CDR3 covers 14 residues.

V is TRBV7-2 and J is TRBJ2-1; TRBD2 matches 10 bases. The CDR3 runs to 15 residues. Unmatched junction bases numbered 7, after V lost 5 bases and J lost 6 bases. Germline CDR1 and CDR2: SGHTA and FQGNSA. The CDR3 loop is CASSLDSGRLNEQFF. CDR3 nucleotides: TGTGCCAGCAGCCTGGATAGCGGGAGGCTCAATGAGCAGTTCTTC. Full variable domain (missing parts from reference TRBV7-2 and TRBJ2-1): GAGVSQSPSNKVTEKGKDVELRCDPISGHTALYWYRQSLGQGLEFLIYFQGNSAPDKSGLPSDRFSAERTGGSVSTLTIQRTQQEDSAVYLCASSLDSGRLNEQFFGPGTRLTVL.

This chain joins TRBV28 and TRBJ2-1; 10 bases are shared with TRBD2. The CDR3 contains 15 residues. Trimming removed 8 bases from V and 6 bases from J; junction bases left unmatched: 10. The germline V gene encodes CDR1 MDHEN and CDR2 SYDVKM. The CDR3 DNA reads as TGTGCCAGCCTCTCCGGGACTAGCGCTTCCAATGAGCAGTTCTTC. Residues: CASLSGTSASNEQFF.

This chain links TRBV2 with TRBJ1-3, with D perhaps TRBD1 (5 bases). Germline V CDR1 and CDR2: SNHLY, FYNNEI. This CDR3 is built from 15 residues. V was clipped by 4 bases and J by 2 bases, with 12 bases between them. The CDR3 DNA is TGTGCCAGCAGTGCAGGGCGCCTTACTGGAAACACCATATATTTT. This sequence encodes CASSAGRLTGNTIYF.

The chain combines TRBV18 with TRBJ2-5; 7 bases agree with TRBD2. The CDR3 runs to 15 residues. J gave up 2 bases and V 3 bases, and 6 bases lay outside the gene matches. Germline-derived CDR1 and CDR2 are KGHSH and LQKENI. In DNA form, the CDR3 reads TGTGCCAGCTCACCCTTACGGGGGGTACAAGAGACCCAGTACTTC. This gives the protein CASSPLRGVQETQYF.

This chain joins TRBV10-2 and TRBJ1-6; no clear D. Between the trimmed V and J ends, which lost 5 bases and 4 bases, there was a span of 12 bases. This CDR3 contains 15 residues. CDR1 and CDR2 from the germline V gene are WSHSY and SAAADI. In DNA form, the CDR3 reads TGCGCCAGCAGTACCAACCGGGGTTATAATTCACCCCTCCACTTT. Amino acid sequence: CASSTNRGYNSPLHF.

The J gene is TRBJ2-3, the V gene TRBV15; D is possibly TRBD2 (7 bases). V lost 0 bases and J lost 0, with 16 bases in between. Germline CDR1 and CDR2: LNHNV and YYDKDF (reference sequence). This CDR3 is built from 18 residues. The CDR3 coding sequence is TGTGCCACCAGCAGAGATAATCGGGGGGCCTCTAGCACAGATACGCAGTATTTT. Translation: CATSRDNRGASSTDTQYF.

The CDR3 sequence: CAWSLASGGAGYEQYF. CDR3 DNA sequence: TGTGCCTGGAGCTTAGCTAGCGGGGGGGCCGGTTACGAGCAGTACTTC. The chain is built from TRBV30 and TRBJ2-7, with 12 bases matching TRBD2. The CDR3 extends over 16 amino acids. Germline CDR1 and CDR2: GTSNPN and SVGIG (reference sequence). V lost 3 bases and J lost 4; bases outside the gene matches: 10.

The CDR3 loop is CASSLGDGAAKNIQYF. The DNA for the CDR3 is TGCGCCAGCAGCTTGGGGGATGGGGCCGCCAAAAACATTCAGTACTTC. This chain links TRBV5-1 with TRBJ2-4; maybe TRBD1 (5 bases). Germline CDR1 SGHRS, CDR2 YFSETQ. CDR3 length equals 16 residues. The V gene lost 0 bases and the J gene lost 1 base, with 11 bases spanning the gap.

The genes are TRBV6-5 and TRBJ1-2; D gene unclear. The germline gives CDR1 MNHEY, CDR2 SVGAGI. Trimming shortened V by 0 bases and J by 4 bases, and 9 bases separated the two germline ends. The CDR3 sequence is 14 residues long. CDR3 bases: TGTGCCAGCAGTTACTCCTCGGGGATCTATGGCTACACCTTC. Its translation: CASSYSSGIYGYTF.

In regard to this clone: Other DNA sequences in this specimen translate into the identical CDR3. The V call is TRBV15, the J call TRBJ2-7, with D possibly matching TRBD2 (5 bases). The CDR3 runs to 15 residues. Trimming stripped 2 bases from V and 0 bases from J, with 11 bases between. Per the germline V gene, CDR1 is LNHNV and CDR2 is YYDKDF (reference sequence). The CDR3 protein is CATSRSRTSSYEQYF. As DNA, the CDR3 is TGTGCCACCAGCAGATCCCGTACTAGCTCCTACGAGCAGTACTTC.

The CDR3 sequence: CASSFSRGGYEQYF. The CDR3 nucleotides are TGTGCCAGCAGTTTCTCACGGGGGGGCTACGAGCAGTACTTC. The chain has TRBV27 and TRBJ2-7, with 8 bases matching TRBD2. The CDR3 loop spans 14 amino acids. J lost 3 bases, V lost 3 bases, and 4 bases had no gene match. The V gene's germline CDR1 is MNHEY and CDR2 SMNVEV (reference sequence).

The chain employs TRBV5-4 and TRBJ1-2; possibly TRBD1 for D (6 bases). Germline CDR1 SGHNT, CDR2 YYREEE (reference sequence). Between the trimmed V and J ends, which lost 4 bases and 5 bases, there was a span of 18 bases. This CDR3 has 15 amino acids. CDR3 nucleotide sequence: TGTGCCAGCAGCCCGGTCGGCGGGGGCAATTATGGCTACACCTTC. Protein product: CASSPVGGGNYGYTF.

The V call is TRBV19, the J call TRBJ1-2; no firm D call. Germline CDR1 LNHDA, CDR2 SQIVND (reference sequence). This CDR3 region has 16 residues. V lost 3 bases, J lost 4 bases, and 18 bases lay in between. The CDR3 DNA sequence: TGTGCCAGTAGTATGGACTCGACCGGCACTTCCTATGGCTACACCTTC. Translation: CASSMDSTGTSYGYTF.

The genes are TRBV19 and TRBJ2-2; 7 bases map to TRBD1. The CDR3 loop spans 16 amino acids. Germline assignment: CDR1 LNHDA and CDR2 SQIVND (reference sequence). Trimming cost V 5 bases and J 6 bases; bases outside gene matches: 12. The CDR3 region has the DNA TGTGCCAGTAGTCCCTTTGACAGGGCGGAATCCGGGGAGCTGTTTTTT. It is translated as CASSPFDRAESGELFF.

The chain combines TRBV4-3 with TRBJ1-1, with D possibly being TRBD1 (5 bases). The CDR3 has 13 residues. The V gene's germline CDR1 is LGHNA and CDR2 YSLEER. The ends were cut back, 5 bases at V and 3 bases at J, with 10 bases in the middle. The CDR3, as DNA: TGCGCCAGCAGCTCAGGGATGGACACTGAAGCTTTCTTT. Its translation is CASSSGMDTEAFF.

The rearrangement uses TRBV4-3 and TRBJ1-6; D is undetermined. Trimming left V 1 base short and J 7 bases short, with 8 bases between. The CDR3 covers 14 residues. Germline V gives CDR1 LGHNA, CDR2 YSLEER. CDR3 region: CASSQVQKNSPLHF. CDR3 DNA sequence: TGCGCCAGCAGCCAAGTACAGAAGAATTCACCCCTCCACTTT.